The present T cell receptor beta chain was sequenced within a study of blood T cell repertoires in COVID-19. Overall study context: Samples came from the United States, Italy and Spain, spanning acute and convalescent COVID-19. T cells, B-cell-depleted T cells, or PBMCs provided the cDNA or gDNA that served as material.

Original processing notes: Using reference gene primer amplification, nucleated cell counts were estimated. Measured with immunoSEQ multiplex PCR; TCRdb has only the in-frame clones, and not every one. Clone size and the V and J calls come from that table; the DNA yielded D and trimming. The sample lists more than 100,000 clones; 65% to 80% were seen once. Trimming took 5 bases from V and 0 from J, leaving 14 bases between them. There are 16 residues in the CDR3. Germline V gene lookup returns CDR1 MGHRA and CDR2 YSYEKL. The chain uses TRBV4-1 and TRBJ1-3, with D unresolved. Sequencing was done on a sample of peripheral blood. This sequence was found in a human donor with acute or convalescent COVID-19. The donor label of this sample is uncertain. CDR3 sequence reads: CASSSLGSGSGNTIYF. In nucleotides, the CDR3 is TGCGCCAGCAGCTCTTTGGGGAGCGGCTCTGGAAACACCATATATTTT.